This entry is about one T cell receptor (beta chain). Its antigen is unidentified. At the deep level, the assay was run. TCRdb's table, derived via immunoSEQ multiplex PCR, lists solely in-frame clones and lacks some. The sample lists 2.5 million or so clones; around nine tenths were seen once. This sample is part of a study of shared clonotypes between healthy human individuals. The study, taken as a whole, reports: Clonotype sharing across several donors was observed for about 5.5% of naive CD4 clonotypes.

Every donor, a Caucasian adult, lived in Nashville, Tennessee. CD4+ cells underwent separation, giving CD45RA+ naive and CD45RA-negative memory subsets. Germline V gene sequence: CDR1 SGHAT, CDR2 FQNNGV. V was cut by 0 bases and J by 1 base, with 18 bases left in between. The CDR3 is made up of 18 amino acids. The TCR originated in a young man in good health. The genes are TRBV11-2 and TRBJ2-5; TRBD2 might be the D (6 bases). The specimen sequenced was naive CD4+ T cells sorted from blood. The subset: CD45RA+ positively selected. DNA of the CDR3: TGTGCCAGCAGCTTAGATTTGGGCCGGGAGTGGGCCCAAGAGACCCAGTACTTC. The encoded protein is CASSLDLGREWAQETQYF.